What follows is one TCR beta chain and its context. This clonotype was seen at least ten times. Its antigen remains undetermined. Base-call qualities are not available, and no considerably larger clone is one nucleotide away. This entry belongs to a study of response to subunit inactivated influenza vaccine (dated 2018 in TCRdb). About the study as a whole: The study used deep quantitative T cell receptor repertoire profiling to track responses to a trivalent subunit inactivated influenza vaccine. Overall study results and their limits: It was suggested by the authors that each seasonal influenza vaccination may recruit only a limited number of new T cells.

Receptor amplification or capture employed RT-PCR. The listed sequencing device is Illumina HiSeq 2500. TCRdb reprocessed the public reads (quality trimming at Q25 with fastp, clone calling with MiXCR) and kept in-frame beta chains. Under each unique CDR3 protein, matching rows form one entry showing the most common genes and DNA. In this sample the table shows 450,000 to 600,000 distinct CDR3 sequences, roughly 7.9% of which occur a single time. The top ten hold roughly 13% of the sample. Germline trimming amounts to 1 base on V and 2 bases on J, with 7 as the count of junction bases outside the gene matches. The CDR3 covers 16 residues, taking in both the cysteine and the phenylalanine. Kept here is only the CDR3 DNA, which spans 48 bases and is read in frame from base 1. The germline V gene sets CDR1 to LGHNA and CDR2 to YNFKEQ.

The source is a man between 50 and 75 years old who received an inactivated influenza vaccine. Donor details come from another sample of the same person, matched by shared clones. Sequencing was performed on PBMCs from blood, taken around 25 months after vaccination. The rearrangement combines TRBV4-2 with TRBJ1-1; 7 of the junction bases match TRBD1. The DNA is TGTGCCAGCAGCCAAGCTAGGACAGGCTTAAACACTGAAGCTTTCTTT. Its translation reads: CASSQARTGLNTEAFF.